This is a list of T cell receptor beta chains from one sample in a study of blood T cell repertoires in COVID-19. Generated by immunoSEQ multiplex PCR, the TCRdb table keeps only in-frame clones and is missing some. The sample yields roughly 40,000 clones, approximately 85% seen once. The sample was peripheral blood. The receptor source for this set is a human donor in a cohort sampled during active COVID-19. The conserved cysteine and the conserved F or W are not part of the CDR3 here. Fields, in order: V gene, J gene, CDR3 protein.

V: TRBV19
J: TRBJ2-2
CDR3: ATKRGGDTGELF

V: TRBV30
J: TRBJ2-7
CDR3: AWRPPGVQHEQY

V: TRBV7-3
J: TRBJ1-5
CDR3: ASSTGSNQPQH

V: TRBV7-3
J: TRBJ2-3
CDR3: ASSSRPQGSDTQY

V: TRBV5-1
J: TRBJ1-6
CDR3: ASSLGMAGSDSPLH

V: TRBV27
J: TRBJ2-5
CDR3: ASSDLAGVNEETQY

V: TRBV18
J: TRBJ1-1
CDR3: ASSPRQGWDTEAF

V: TRBV7-9
J: TRBJ2-7
CDR3: ASSWTGIHEQY

V: TRBV9
J: TRBJ2-1
CDR3: ASSERGGPGDEQF

V: TRBV7-2
J: TRBJ2-7
CDR3: ASSLGAGLYEQY

V: TRBV3-1/TRBV3-2
J: TRBJ2-5
CDR3: ASNLQGLETQY

V: TRBV19
J: TRBJ2-1
CDR3: ASSIQAGGNEQF

V: TRBV7-2
J: TRBJ2-4
CDR3: ASSFVPGQALLAKNIQY

V: TRBV6-5
J: TRBJ1-1
CDR3: ASSRQNTEAF

V: TRBV7-8
J: TRBJ2-7
CDR3: ASSLRREPTYEQY

V: TRBV7-9
J: TRBJ2-7
CDR3: ASSRGYEQY

V: TRBV7-8
J: TRBJ1-1
CDR3: ASSLTGGTEAF

V: TRBV6-2/TRBV6-3
J: TRBJ2-7
CDR3: ASSYPVAGANYEQY

V: TRBV5-1
J: TRBJ1-6
CDR3: ASSAGGVNSPLH

V: TRBV10-3
J: TRBJ2-1
CDR3: AISSGNEQF

V: TRBV5-1
J: TRBJ2-1
CDR3: ASSSRLAGGNNEQF

V: TRBV9
J: TRBJ2-3
CDR3: ASSRGLAGSTDTQY

V: TRBV28
J: TRBJ2-4
CDR3: ASRTGTSGGAAKNIQY

V: TRBV5-1
J: TRBJ2-5
CDR3: ASSLVREGSQETQY

V: TRBV5-4
J: TRBJ2-7
CDR3: ASSLDRGRAYEQY

V: TRBV10-3
J: TRBJ1-1
CDR3: AIRTGERTEAF

V: TRBV7-3
J: TRBJ1-5
CDR3: ASSPGTGGPQH

V: TRBV7-8
J: TRBJ1-1
CDR3: ASSSEHLLNTEAF

V: TRBV4-1
J: TRBJ2-1
CDR3: ASSQDLSGGNEQF

V: TRBV5-8
J: TRBJ1-2
CDR3: ASSSERGISGYT

V: TRBV19
J: TRBJ2-1
CDR3: ASSIPGRSGGASYNEQF

V: TRBV19
J: TRBJ1-3
CDR3: ASTFGGNTIY

V: TRBV19
J: TRBJ1-5
CDR3: ASSIRTGGQPQH

V: TRBV28
J: TRBJ1-3
CDR3: ASSLIQGTGNTIY